This T cell receptor beta chain was captured in a study of human T cells and chemical hapten exposure. Stated time point: patch test 1, 2 weeks after DPC sensitization. Treatment reported: therapeutic diphenylcyclopropenone sensitization with weekly scalp DPC. Study-level points and caveats: Given that the donors had alopecia, their immune response may differ from that seen in healthy people.

TCRdb itself ran the RACE reads through MiXCR, one entry per CDR3 protein. This sample carries around 110,000 distinct CDR3 sequences, over 10% of them seen once, and the ten largest clones take roughly 1.3%. Germline values: CDR1 MDHEN, CDR2 SYDVKM. The CDR3 is 14 residues long. V lost 3 bases to trimming and J lost 5 bases, with 13 bases between them. This clonotype showed up just a few times. Its antigen is not known. The sequence was collected from a woman between 50 and 59 years old with alopecia areata. Some clones in this sample may be carry-over from other donors' samples. V gene TRBV28 combines with J gene TRBJ1-2; a possible D gene is TRBD1 (5 bases). The sample in question was whole blood, obtained in connection with sensitization to the hapten diphenylcyclopropenone (DPC). The CDR3 nucleotides are TGTGCCAGCAGTTTCTCCAGGGCGACTTATGGCTACACCTTC. Its protein is CASSFSRATYGYTF.